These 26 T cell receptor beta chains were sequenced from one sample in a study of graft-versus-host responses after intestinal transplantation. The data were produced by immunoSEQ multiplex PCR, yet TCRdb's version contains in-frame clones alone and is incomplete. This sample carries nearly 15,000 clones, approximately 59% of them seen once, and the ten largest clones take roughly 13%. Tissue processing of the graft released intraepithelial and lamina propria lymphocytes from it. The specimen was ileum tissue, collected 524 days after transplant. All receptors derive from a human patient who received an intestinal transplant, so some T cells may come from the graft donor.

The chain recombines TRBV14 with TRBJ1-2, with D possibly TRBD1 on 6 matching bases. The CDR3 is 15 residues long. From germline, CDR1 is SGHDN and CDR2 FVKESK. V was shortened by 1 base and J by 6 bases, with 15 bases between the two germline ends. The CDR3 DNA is TGTGCCAGCAGCCAAGCCCAGGCGGGGGGCGATGGCTACACCTTC. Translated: CASSQAQAGGDGYTF.

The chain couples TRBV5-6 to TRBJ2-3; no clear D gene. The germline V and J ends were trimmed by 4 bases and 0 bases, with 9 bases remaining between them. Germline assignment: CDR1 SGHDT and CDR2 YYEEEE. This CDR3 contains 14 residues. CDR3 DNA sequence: TGTGCCAGCAGCGAACTATTCAGCACAGATACGCAGTATTTT. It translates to CASSELFSTDTQYF.

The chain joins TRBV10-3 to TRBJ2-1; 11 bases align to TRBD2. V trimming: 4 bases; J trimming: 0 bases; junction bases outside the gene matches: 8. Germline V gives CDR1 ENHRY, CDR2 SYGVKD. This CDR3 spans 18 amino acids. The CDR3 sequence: CAISGLAGGRSSYNEQFF. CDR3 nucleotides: TGTGCCATCAGTGGGCTAGCGGGGGGCCGGAGCTCCTACAATGAGCAGTTCTTC.

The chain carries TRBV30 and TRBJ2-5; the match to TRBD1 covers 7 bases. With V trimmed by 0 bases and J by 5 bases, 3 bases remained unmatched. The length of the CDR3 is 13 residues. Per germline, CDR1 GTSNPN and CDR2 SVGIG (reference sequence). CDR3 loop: CAWSVQGTETQYF. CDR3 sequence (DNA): TGTGCCTGGAGTGTACAGGGGACGGAGACCCAGTACTTC.

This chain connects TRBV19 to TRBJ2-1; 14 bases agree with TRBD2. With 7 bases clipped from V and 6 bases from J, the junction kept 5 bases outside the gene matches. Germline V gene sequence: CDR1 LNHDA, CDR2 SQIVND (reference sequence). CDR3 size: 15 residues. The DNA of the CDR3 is TGTGCCAGTACGATAGGACTAGCGGGGGGCAATGAGCAGTTCTTC. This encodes CASTIGLAGGNEQFF.

This chain's CDR3 is CASSWGGGGDIVNEQFF. CDR3 nucleotides: TGTGCCAGCAGTTGGGGGGGCGGGGGGGACATCGTCAATGAGCAGTTCTTC. The V call is TRBV27, the J call TRBJ2-1; 9 positions match TRBD2. Germline-derived CDR1 and CDR2 are MNHEY and SMNVEV (reference sequence). The CDR3 consists of 17 residues. After removal of 4 bases from V and 6 bases from J, the junction contained 13 bases not matched to a gene.

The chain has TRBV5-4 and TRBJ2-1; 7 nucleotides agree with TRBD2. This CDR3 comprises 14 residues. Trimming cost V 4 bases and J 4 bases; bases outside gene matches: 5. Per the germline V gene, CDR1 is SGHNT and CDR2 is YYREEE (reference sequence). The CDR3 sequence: CASSPGGLYNEQFF. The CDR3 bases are TGTGCCAGCAGCCCGGGAGGCCTATACAATGAGCAGTTCTTC. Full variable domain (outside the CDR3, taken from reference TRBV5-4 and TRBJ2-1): ETGVTQSPTHLIKTRGQQVTLRCSSQSGHNTVSWYQQALGQGPQFIFQYYREEENGRGNFPPRFSGLQFPNYSSELNVNALELDDSALYLCASSPGGLYNEQFFGPGTRLTVL.

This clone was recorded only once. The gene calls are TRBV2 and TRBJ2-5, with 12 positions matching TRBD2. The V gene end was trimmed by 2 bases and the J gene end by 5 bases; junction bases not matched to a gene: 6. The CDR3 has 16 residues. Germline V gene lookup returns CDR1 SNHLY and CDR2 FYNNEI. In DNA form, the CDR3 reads TGTGCCAGCAGTGAACGTCTAGCGGGGGGGTACGAGACCCAGTACTTC. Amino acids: CASSERLAGGYETQYF.

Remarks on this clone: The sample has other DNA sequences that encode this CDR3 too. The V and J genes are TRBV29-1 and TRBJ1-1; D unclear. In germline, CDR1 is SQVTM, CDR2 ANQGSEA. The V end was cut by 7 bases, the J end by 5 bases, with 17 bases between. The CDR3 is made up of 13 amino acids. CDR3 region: CSAADFFGTEAFF. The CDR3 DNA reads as TGCAGCGCGGCGGACTTTTTTGGGACTGAAGCTTTCTTT.

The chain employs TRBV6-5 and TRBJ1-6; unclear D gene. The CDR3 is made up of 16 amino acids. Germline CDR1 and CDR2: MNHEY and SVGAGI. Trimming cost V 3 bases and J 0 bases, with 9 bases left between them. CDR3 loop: CASSYYSISYNSPLHF. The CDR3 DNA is TGTGCCAGCAGTTATTACAGTATCTCCTATAATTCACCCCTCCACTTT.

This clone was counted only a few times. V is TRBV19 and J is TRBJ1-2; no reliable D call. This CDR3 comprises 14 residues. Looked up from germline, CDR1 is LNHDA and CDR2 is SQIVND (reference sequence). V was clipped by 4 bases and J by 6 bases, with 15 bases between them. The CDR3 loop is CASSNEARGHGYTF. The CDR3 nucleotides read TGTGCCAGTAGTAATGAGGCCAGAGGCCATGGCTACACCTTC.

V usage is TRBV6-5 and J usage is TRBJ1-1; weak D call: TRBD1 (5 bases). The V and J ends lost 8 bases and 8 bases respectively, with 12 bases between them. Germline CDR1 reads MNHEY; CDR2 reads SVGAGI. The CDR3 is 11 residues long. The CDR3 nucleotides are TGTGCCAGCTTTCGGGGGGAAGAAGCTTTCTTT. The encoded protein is CASFRGEEAFF.

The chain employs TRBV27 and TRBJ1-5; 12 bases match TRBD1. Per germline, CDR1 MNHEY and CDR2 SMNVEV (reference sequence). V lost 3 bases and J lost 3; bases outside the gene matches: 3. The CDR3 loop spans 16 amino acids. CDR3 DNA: TGTGCCAGCAGTTTGGGGACAGGGGGCTTCAATCAGCCCCAGCATTTT. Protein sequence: CASSLGTGGFNQPQHF.

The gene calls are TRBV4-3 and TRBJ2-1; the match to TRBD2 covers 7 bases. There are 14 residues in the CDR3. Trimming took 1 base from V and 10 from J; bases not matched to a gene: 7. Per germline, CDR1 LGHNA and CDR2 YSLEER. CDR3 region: CASSQVEFSGEQFF. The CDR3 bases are TGCGCCAGCAGCCAAGTTGAATTTAGCGGGGAGCAGTTCTTC.

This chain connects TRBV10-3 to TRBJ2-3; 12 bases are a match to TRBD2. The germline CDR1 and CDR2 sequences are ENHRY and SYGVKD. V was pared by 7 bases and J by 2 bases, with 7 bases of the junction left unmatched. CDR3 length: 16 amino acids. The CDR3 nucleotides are TGTGCCATCACCGACCGACTAGCGGGGGACACAGATACGCAGTATTTT. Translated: CAITDRLAGDTDTQYF.

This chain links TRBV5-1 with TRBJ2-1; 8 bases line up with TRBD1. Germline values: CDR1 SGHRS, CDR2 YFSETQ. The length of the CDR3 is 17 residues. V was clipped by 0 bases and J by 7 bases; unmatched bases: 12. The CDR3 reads CASSLGSPGQVFNEQFF. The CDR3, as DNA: TGCGCCAGCAGCTTGGGATCTCCGGGACAGGTTTTTAATGAGCAGTTCTTC.

The CDR3 DNA reads TGTGCCAGTAGTAAGACCGGGACAGGACTCAGGGTCACAGATACGCAGTATTTT. It translates to CASSKTGTGLRVTDTQYF. This chain connects TRBV19 to TRBJ2-3; 8 bases agree with TRBD1. V dropped 4 bases and J dropped 2; count of bases not matched to a gene: 14. CDR1 LNHDA and CDR2 SQIVND come from the germline V gene (reference sequence). The CDR3 consists of 18 residues.

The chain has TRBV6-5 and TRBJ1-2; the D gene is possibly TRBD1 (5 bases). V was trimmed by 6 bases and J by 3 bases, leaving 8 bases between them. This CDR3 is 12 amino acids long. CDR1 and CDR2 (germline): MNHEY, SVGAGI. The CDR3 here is CASSQGDYGYTF. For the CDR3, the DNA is TGTGCCAGCAGCCAGGGTGACTATGGCTACACCTTC.

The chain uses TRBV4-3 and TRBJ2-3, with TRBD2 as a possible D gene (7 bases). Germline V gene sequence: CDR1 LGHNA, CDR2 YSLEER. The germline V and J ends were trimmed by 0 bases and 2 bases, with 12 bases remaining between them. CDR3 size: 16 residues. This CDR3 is CASSQDMAGATDTQYF. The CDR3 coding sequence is TGCGCCAGCAGCCAAGATATGGCGGGGGCCACAGATACGCAGTATTTT.

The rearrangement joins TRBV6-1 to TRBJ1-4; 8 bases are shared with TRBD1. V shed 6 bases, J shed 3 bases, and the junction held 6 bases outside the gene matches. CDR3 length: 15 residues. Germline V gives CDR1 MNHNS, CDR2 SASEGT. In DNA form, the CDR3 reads TGTGCCAGCAGCATTTTACAGGGGGCTAATGAAAAACTGTTTTTT. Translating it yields CASSILQGANEKLFF.

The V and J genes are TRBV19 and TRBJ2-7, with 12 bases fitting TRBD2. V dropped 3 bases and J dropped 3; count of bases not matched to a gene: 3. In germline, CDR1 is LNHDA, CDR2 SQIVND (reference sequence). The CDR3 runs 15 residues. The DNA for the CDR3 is TGTGCCAGTAGTATTACTAGCGGGGGGTTCTACGAGCAGTACTTC. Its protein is CASSITSGGFYEQYF. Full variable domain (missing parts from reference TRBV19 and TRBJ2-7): DGGITQSPKYLFRKEGQNVTLSCEQNLNHDAMYWYRQDPGQGLRLIYYSQIVNDFQKGDIAEGYSVSREKKESFPLTVTSAQKNPTAFYLCASSITSGGFYEQYFGPGTRLTVT.

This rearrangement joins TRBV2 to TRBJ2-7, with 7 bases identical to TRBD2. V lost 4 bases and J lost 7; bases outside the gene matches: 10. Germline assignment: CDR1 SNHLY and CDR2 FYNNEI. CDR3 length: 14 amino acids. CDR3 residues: CASSAGRLGGEQYF. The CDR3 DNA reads TGTGCCAGCAGTGCCGGCCGTCTGGGGGGGGAGCAGTACTTC. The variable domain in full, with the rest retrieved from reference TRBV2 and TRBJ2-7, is EPEVTQTPSHQVTQMGQEVILRCVPISNHLYFYWYRQILGQKVEFLVSFYNNEISEKSEIFDDQFSVERPDGSNFTLKIRSTKLEDSAMYFCASSAGRLGGEQYFGPGTRLTVT.

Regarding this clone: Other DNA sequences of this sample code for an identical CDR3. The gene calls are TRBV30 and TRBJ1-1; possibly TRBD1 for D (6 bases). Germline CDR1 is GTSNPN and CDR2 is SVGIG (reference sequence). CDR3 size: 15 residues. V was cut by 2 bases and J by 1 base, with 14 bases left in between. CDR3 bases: TGTGCCTGGAGTCGAGCTGGACAGTCGAACACTGAAGCTTTCTTT. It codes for CAWSRAGQSNTEAFF.

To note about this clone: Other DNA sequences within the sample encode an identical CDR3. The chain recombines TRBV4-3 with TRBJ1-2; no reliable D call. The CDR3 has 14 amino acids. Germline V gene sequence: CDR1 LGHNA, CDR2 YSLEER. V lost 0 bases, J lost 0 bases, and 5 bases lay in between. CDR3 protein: CASSQDRANYGYTF. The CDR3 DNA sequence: TGCGCCAGCAGCCAAGATCGCGCTAACTATGGCTACACCTTC.

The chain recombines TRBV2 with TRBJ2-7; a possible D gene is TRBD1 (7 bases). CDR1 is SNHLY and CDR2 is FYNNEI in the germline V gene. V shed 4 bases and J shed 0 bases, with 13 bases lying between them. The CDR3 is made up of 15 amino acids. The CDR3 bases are TGTGCCAGCAGTGCTGACAGGGACTCCTCCTACGAGCAGTACTTC. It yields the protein CASSADRDSSYEQYF.

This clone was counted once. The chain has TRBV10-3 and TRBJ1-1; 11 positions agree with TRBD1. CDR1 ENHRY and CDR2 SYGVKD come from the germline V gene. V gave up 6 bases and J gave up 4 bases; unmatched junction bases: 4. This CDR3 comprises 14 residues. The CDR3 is CAIRRGTGGTEAFF. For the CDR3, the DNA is TGTGCCATCAGACGCGGGACAGGGGGCACTGAAGCTTTCTTT.